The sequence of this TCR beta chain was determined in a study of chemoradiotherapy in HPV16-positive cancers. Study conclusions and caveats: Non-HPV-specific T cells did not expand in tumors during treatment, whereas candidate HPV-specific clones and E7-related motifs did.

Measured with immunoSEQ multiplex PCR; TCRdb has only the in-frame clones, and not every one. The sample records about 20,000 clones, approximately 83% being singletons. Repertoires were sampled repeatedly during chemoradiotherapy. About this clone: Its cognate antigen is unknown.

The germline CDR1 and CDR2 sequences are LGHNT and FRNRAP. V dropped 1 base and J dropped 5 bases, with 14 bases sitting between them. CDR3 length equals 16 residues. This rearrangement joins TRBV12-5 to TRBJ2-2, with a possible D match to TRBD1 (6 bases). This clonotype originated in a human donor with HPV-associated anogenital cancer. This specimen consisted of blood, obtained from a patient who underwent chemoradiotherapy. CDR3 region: CASGLERGIRTGELFF. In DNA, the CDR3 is TGTGCTAGTGGTTTGGAAAGGGGGATACGGACCGGGGAGCTGTTTTTT.